Listed below are T cell receptor beta chains from one sample, sequenced in a study of T-cell memory formation after mild COVID-19. TCRdb used MiXCR to reprocess the 5' RACE reads, holding one entry per CDR3 protein. The table includes 470,000 or so distinct CDR3 sequences, over 15% detected once. Sequenced material: PBMCs or a T cell subset sorted from them (not recorded which). These receptors came from an adult woman who had mild COVID-19 (a few samples of this study predate the infection). Cell type and time point are not known. The CDR3 runs from the conserved cysteine through the conserved F or W. The D gene is left open where the match is weak. A row's size may be missing; if present it is once, few, many or a size class.

CDR3nt | CDR3aa | j_gene | abundance | d_gene | v_gene
TGTGCCAGCAGCTTGGGACAGTTCTACAATGAGCAGTTCTTC | CASSLGQFYNEQFF | TRBJ2-1 | many | NA | TRBV5-6
TGCAGCGTTGATTCTACTGAGCAGTTCTTC | CSVDSTEQFF | TRBJ2-1 | many | NA | TRBV29-1
TGTGCCAGCAGCCCTGTCGGAGCGCCAGCCACCGGGGAGCTGTTTTTT | CASSPVGAPATGELFF | TRBJ2-2 | few | NA | TRBV9
TGTGCCAGCAGCCAAGCCAGCGGGGGCACTGAAGCTTTCTTT | CASSQASGGTEAFF | TRBJ1-1 | NA | NA | TRBV14
TGTGCCAGCAGCCCGCGCGGAAACCTCTATGGCTACACCTTC | CASSPRGNLYGYTF | TRBJ1-2 | few | NA | TRBV5-6
TGCGCCAGCAGCTTGGCCCGGATCAAGAGCGGGCGGAACTATGGCTACACCTTC | CASSLARIKSGRNYGYTF | TRBJ1-2 | NA | NA | TRBV5-1
TGCAGCGTTGAATCGGAGACTAGCGGGTACAATGAGCAGTTCTTC | CSVESETSGYNEQFF | TRBJ2-1 | many | TRBD2 | TRBV29-1
TGTGCCAGCACCGGGACAAAAGGCAATCAGCCCCAGCATTTT | CASTGTKGNQPQHF | TRBJ1-5 | few | NA | TRBV2
TGCGCCAGCAGTCGCGATGTAGCGGGAAACCAAGAGACCCAGTACTTC | CASSRDVAGNQETQYF | TRBJ2-5 | many | TRBD2 | TRBV5-1
TGCGCCAGCAGTTTGGAGGTAGCGGGGGGTTACGAGCAGTACTTC | CASSLEVAGGYEQYF | TRBJ2-7 | few | TRBD2 | TRBV5-1
TGTGCCACCAGTGAAGCTCCGGGACTAGCGGGACCCCTAGCGTGGGACACCGGGGAGCTGTTTTTT | CATSEAPGLAGPLAWDTGELFF | TRBJ2-2 | NA | TRBD2 | TRBV24-1
TGCAGCGTTATACTCTATTTGGGACCTGAAGCTTTCTTT | CSVILYLGPEAFF | TRBJ1-1 | few | NA | TRBV29-1
TGCGCCAGCAGCTCTACAGGGGGAGAGACCCAGTACTTC | CASSSTGGETQYF | TRBJ2-5 | few | TRBD1 | TRBV5-1
TGTGCCAGCAGCGGGACATACCATGAGCAGTACTTC | CASSGTYHEQYF | TRBJ2-7 | few | NA | TRBV28
TGTGCCAGCAGCCTACCCCGGGACAGTCCCACCGGGGAGCTGTTTTTT | CASSLPRDSPTGELFF | TRBJ2-2 | few | TRBD1 | TRBV7-3
TGCAGTGCTAGAGGTTTTGACAGGGAAGAGCAGTTCTTC | CSARGFDREEQFF | TRBJ2-1 | NA | TRBD1 | TRBV20-1
TGCAGTGCTAGAGGTCTGACGGGACAGGGTAGGACAGATACGCAGTATTTT | CSARGLTGQGRTDTQYF | TRBJ2-3 | many | TRBD1 | TRBV20-1
TGTGCCAGCTCAGAGGTGGAGCAGGATGAGCAGTTCTTC | CASSEVEQDEQFF | TRBJ2-1 | NA | NA | TRBV6-5
TGTGCCTGGACCTTATCCCGGACAAGAAAGGGCTACACCTTC | CAWTLSRTRKGYTF | TRBJ1-2 | few | NA | TRBV30
TGCGCCAGCAGCCCGGGGACTAGCGGGATCGCAGATACGCAGTATTTT | CASSPGTSGIADTQYF | TRBJ2-3 | NA | TRBD2 | TRBV5-1
TGCGCCAGCAGCCAAGGGGACCTTAATGAAAAACTGTTTTTT | CASSQGDLNEKLFF | TRBJ1-4 | few | NA | TRBV4-1
TGTGCCACCAGTCTACGGGACAGGGCGATAGATACGCAGTATTTT | CATSLRDRAIDTQYF | TRBJ2-3 | NA | TRBD1 | TRBV24-1
TGTGCCAGCAGTTCACAAACAGGGACTGGAAACACCATATATTTT | CASSSQTGTGNTIYF | TRBJ1-3 | many | NA | TRBV6-1
TGTGCCAGCAGCGCCTCCGGGACGGGAGACGAGCAGTACTTC | CASSASGTGDEQYF | TRBJ2-7 | NA | NA | TRBV7-3
TGTGCCAGCAGTCGACACGGTTCACCCCTCCACTTT | CASSRHGSPLHF | TRBJ1-6 | few | NA | TRBV28
TGTGCCAGCAGCGCCGGAGGACAGGTGGATTCACCCCTCCACTTT | CASSAGGQVDSPLHF | TRBJ1-6 | NA | TRBD1 | TRBV9
TGCAGCGTTGAGCCGGGGCGGGGGGGAACTGAAGCTTTCTTT | CSVEPGRGGTEAFF | TRBJ1-1 | few | NA | TRBV29-1
TGTGCCAGCAGCCAAGAAAGAGCGACCAAGCCCACCGGGGAGCTGTTTTTT | CASSQERATKPTGELFF | TRBJ2-2 | few | NA | TRBV3-1
TGTGCCAGCAGTTCACGGGTCTTAAACACCGGGGAGCTGTTTTTT | CASSSRVLNTGELFF | TRBJ2-2 | few | NA | TRBV6-2/TRBV6-3
TGTGCCAGCAGCCCGAATGCGGGACAGACCTACGAGCAGTACTTC | CASSPNAGQTYEQYF | TRBJ2-7 | NA | NA | TRBV3-1
TGTGCCAGCAGCAATGGACTAGCGGGCGAGTCCTACGAGCAGTACTTC | CASSNGLAGESYEQYF | TRBJ2-7 | few | TRBD2 | TRBV4-2
TGCAGTGCTTCGTCCGGGACAGGAAATCAGCCCCAGCATTTT | CSASSGTGNQPQHF | TRBJ1-5 | NA | TRBD1 | TRBV20-1
TGTGCCAGCAGGGAACTAGAAACAGATACGCAGTATTTT | CASRELETDTQYF | TRBJ2-3 | NA | NA | TRBV12-3/TRBV12-4
TGCAGTGCTAGAGATCCGGGGGGGGCCGGGGAGCTGTTTTTT | CSARDPGGAGELFF | TRBJ2-2 | NA | TRBD2 | TRBV20-1
TGCGCCAGCAGCTTGGCCCTAGCCTACGAGCAGTACTTC | CASSLALAYEQYF | TRBJ2-7 | few | NA | TRBV5-1
TGTGCCACCAGTGATCCGGGGACAGAAAGCTACGAGCAGTACTTC | CATSDPGTESYEQYF | TRBJ2-7 | few | TRBD1 | TRBV24-1
TGTGCCAGCAGCCACGGCAGGGTGACAGATACGCAGTATTTT | CASSHGRVTDTQYF | TRBJ2-3 | many | NA | TRBV3-1
TGTGCCACCAGTGCCCCGGGACAGGGGAGGGAGACCCAGTACTTC | CATSAPGQGRETQYF | TRBJ2-5 | NA | TRBD1 | TRBV24-1
NA | CASSKTEKFATGTGSVTQYF | TRBJ2-3 | few | NA | TRBV21-1
TGTGCCAGCAGCCGTCGGAGCGGGGGGGCCAACAATGAGCAGTTCTTC | CASSRRSGGANNEQFF | TRBJ2-1 | NA | TRBD2 | TRBV7-2
TGTGCCAGCAGCCAGCAGCCTAATAATTCACCCCTCCACTTT | CASSQQPNNSPLHF | TRBJ1-6 | NA | NA | TRBV3-1
TGCAGTGCTAGGCGGGGGGCCACCTACGAGCAGTACTTC | CSARRGATYEQYF | TRBJ2-7 | many | TRBD2 | TRBV20-1
TGCGCCAGCAGCCAAGAAGGATCCTACGAGCAGTACTTC | CASSQEGSYEQYF | TRBJ2-7 | NA | NA | TRBV4-1
TGCGCCAGCAGCTTGGGGACAAATCCATCCTACGAGCAGTACTTC | CASSLGTNPSYEQYF | TRBJ2-7 | NA | NA | TRBV5-1
TGTGCCAGCAGCCCGAGAGTAGGAGCTGAGGGGCGGGGATATACGCAGTATTTT | CASSPRVGAEGRGYTQYF | TRBJ2-3 | NA | NA | TRBV9
TGTGCCAGCAGCGTAGATCCTAGCGGGGGGGCCGGCGAGACCCAGTACTTC | CASSVDPSGGAGETQYF | TRBJ2-5 | few | TRBD2 | TRBV9
TGTGCCAGCAGTGATAGCGGGGCCCGCACAGATACGCAGTATTTT | CASSDSGARTDTQYF | TRBJ2-3 | NA | TRBD2 | TRBV6-2/TRBV6-3
TGTGCCAGCAGCTCCGGTAGACAGGGAGGGGAAAAACTGTTTTTT | CASSSGRQGGEKLFF | TRBJ1-4 | NA | TRBD1 | TRBV4-2
TGTGCCAGTAGTCCCTCTCGGCTAGCAGATGGGGCCAACGTCCTGACTTTC | CASSPSRLADGANVLTF | TRBJ2-6 | NA | NA | TRBV19
TGTGCCAGCAGCGTTAACTGGAACACCGGGGAGCTGTTTTTT | CASSVNWNTGELFF | TRBJ2-2 | few | NA | TRBV9
TGTGCCAGCAGCAAGACGGGGTTGGAGCAGTACTTC | CASSKTGLEQYF | TRBJ2-7 | few | NA | TRBV12-3/TRBV12-4
TGCGCCAGCAGCCAGCCCCTGGACAGGCCCTACGAGCAGTACTTC | CASSQPLDRPYEQYF | TRBJ2-7 | NA | TRBD1 | TRBV4-1